This T cell receptor beta chain comes out of a study of siplizumab effects on memory and regulatory T cells (dated by TCRdb to about 2019). With respect to the entire study: The study looked at the effect of siplizumab, an anti-CD2 antibody, on alloreactive T-cell subsets in allogeneic mixed lymphocyte reactions made from human PBMCs.

As concerns this clone: This clone's antigen is unknown. No qualities accompany the bases; no much larger clone lies one base away.

What the study reported, not specific to this receptor: Compared with memory T cells, unstimulated naive T cells appeared more diverse, and naive cells seemed to make a substantial contribution to the alloresponse. Among mappable alloreactive CD4+ clones, the Treg-derived fraction averaged 68.8% with siplizumab versus roughly 25% in control reactions. No functional confirmation was obtained for the suppressive function of proliferating Tregs from siplizumab cultures. The cumulative frequency of alloreactive sequences that could be traced back to unstimulated CD4+ memory T cells was significantly reduced by siplizumab. For roughly 75-97% of proliferating CD4+ or CD8+ clones, no naive or memory phenotype could be assigned. Sequences below about 10^-5 frequency were poorly captured, so only a minor fraction of alloreactive clones could be mapped to unstimulated subsets.

Sorted unstimulated T cells and proliferating T cells recovered from mixed lymphocyte reactions underwent TCRbeta CDR3 sequencing. Fresh whole blood from approximately 11 HLA-typed healthy donors served as the source for isolating PBMCs. Libraries were built with the immunoSEQ multiplex PCR assay. The deep sequencing platform assayed some 98,000 TCR templates per sample. Genomic DNA extracted from sorted T cells was used for TCRbeta CDR3 sequencing. In the original analysis: The R programming language was used for clonal analysis of the TCRbeta CDR3 data. Alloreactive CD4+ and CD8+ clones were identified by comparing unstimulated samples to CFSE-low samples taken after the reaction. Regulatory or non-regulatory origin was assigned to alloreactive CD4+ clones by matching of sequences to sorted unstimulated Treg and non-Treg repertoires. In its TCRdb copy, this immuneACCESS table keeps in-frame sequences only and misses some clones. Where compared with another copy, unresolved V genes explain less than half of these, and the others have no known cause. That table supplies the V and J calls and clone size; D and trimming were determined from the DNA. The sample includes roughly 100,000 clones, with 90% to 95% observed a single time. The ten largest make up around 0.3% of the sample.

Sequencing was carried out using CD4+ T cells sorted from blood. The sequence came from a human donor in good health.

At the DNA level, the sequence is TGTGCCAGCAGTGAAGACAGGGGGGGCTACAATGAGCAGTTCTTC. It translates to CASSEDRGGYNEQFF. The chain employs TRBV6-1 and TRBJ2-1, with a tentative D gene TRBD1 over 8 matching bases. From the cysteine up to the phenylalanine, the CDR3 has a length of 15 residues. The kept DNA is CDR3 alone, 45 bases in frame from the first base. Trimming at the junction amounts to 1 base on V and 3 bases on J, and the germline ends lie 10 bases apart. Reading the germline V gene gives CDR1 MNHNS and CDR2 SASEGT.